Judged by abundance, the clone carrying this T cell receptor beta chain is large. As yet, its antigen is unknown. The TCR library protocol was used to attach unique molecular identifiers. These identifiers were attached to individual cDNA molecules. MiXCR, applied by TCRdb to the 5' RACE reads, yields one record per CDR3 protein. The data show some 26,000 distinct CDR3 sequences, about 4.5% seen once. The sample originates from a study of early T cells in non-severe SARS-CoV-2 infection. The wider study: Sequencing of bulk RNA from unsorted whole blood was done, without chain pairing. Points from the study as a whole: Anti-spike CD8 responses were favored by VDJdb matching, which missed private and CD4 specificities.

The origin of this receptor is an adult who was a healthcare worker with PCR-confirmed SARS-CoV-2 infection or an uninfected control (not recorded which). Sequencing was carried out using whole blood.

The CDR3 DNA reads as TGTGCCAGCAGCTTACTAGCGGTCGCTAGCACAGATACGCAGTATTTT. Translation: CASSLLAVASTDTQYF. J is TRBJ2-3 and V is TRBV11-2; 7 nucleotides match TRBD2. This CDR3 comprises 16 residues. The V and J ends lost 2 bases and 0 bases, in that order; junction bases with no gene match: 5. CDR1 is SGHAT and CDR2 is FQNNGV in the germline V gene.